This T cell receptor (beta chain) derives from a study of blood T cell repertoires in COVID-19. About the study: Spain, Italy and the United States supplied samples that represented acute and convalescent COVID-19. T cells, B-cell-depleted T cells, or PBMCs provided the cDNA or gDNA that served as material.

This clone was recorded once. The junction had 9 bases not matched to a gene; V was cut back by 0 bases and J by 4 bases. Germline CDR1 GTSNPN, CDR2 SVGIG (reference sequence). CDR3 size: 16 residues. How the authors handled the data: Amplification with reference gene primers provided the estimates of nucleated cell counts. Only in-frame clones appear in the TCRdb table, and some are missing; sequencing was by immunoSEQ multiplex PCR. V and J calls and clone size are copied from that table; D and trimming were computed from the DNA. This table holds roughly 460,000 clones, about 90% found once. This sequence joins TRBV30 and TRBJ2-3; 8 positions match TRBD1. The TCR comes from a man younger than 35 with COVID-19, enrolled during active disease. The sequenced sample was peripheral blood. CDR3 in amino acids: CAWSVLGQGAADTQYF. The CDR3 DNA sequence: TGTGCCTGGAGTGTACTTGGCCAGGGGGCCGCAGATACGCAGTATTTT. The whole variable domain, filled in from reference TRBV30 and TRBJ2-3, reads SQTIHQWPATLVQPVGSPLSLECTVEGTSNPNLYWYRQAAGRGLQLLFYSVGIGQISSEVPQNLSASRPQDRQFILSSKKLLLSDSGFYLCAWSVLGQGAADTQYFGPGTRLTVL.